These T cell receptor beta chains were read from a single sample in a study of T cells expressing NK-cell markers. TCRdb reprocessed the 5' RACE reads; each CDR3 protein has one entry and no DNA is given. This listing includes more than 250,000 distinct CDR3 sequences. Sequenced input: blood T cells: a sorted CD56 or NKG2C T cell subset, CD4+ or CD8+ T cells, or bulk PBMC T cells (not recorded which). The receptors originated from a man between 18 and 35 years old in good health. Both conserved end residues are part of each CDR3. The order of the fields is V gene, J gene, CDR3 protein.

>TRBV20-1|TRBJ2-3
CSARRPGLAEPTQYF
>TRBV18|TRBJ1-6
CASSPTPGTGRAPLHF
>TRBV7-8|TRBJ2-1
CASSLFGTGVSSYNEQFF
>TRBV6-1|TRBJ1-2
CASSAMANYGYTF
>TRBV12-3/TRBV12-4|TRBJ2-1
CASTQGFAEGNEQFF
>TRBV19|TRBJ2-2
CASSKTTGVASFTGELFF
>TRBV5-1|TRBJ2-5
CASSSTGTGMWETQYF
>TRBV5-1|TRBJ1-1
CASGTDTEAFF
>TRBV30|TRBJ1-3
CAWSTRDLKLGNTIYF
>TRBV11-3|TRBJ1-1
CASSLSVRGMRNTEAFF
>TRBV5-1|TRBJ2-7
CASSLDLGRGEQYF
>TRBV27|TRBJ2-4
CASRPLGTLAKNIQYF
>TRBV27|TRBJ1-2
CASSFTQNYGYTF
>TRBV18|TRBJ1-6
CASSPLLLDGSPLHF
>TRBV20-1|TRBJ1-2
CSARDRKTPGYTF
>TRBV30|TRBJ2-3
CAWSTRTGGADTQYF
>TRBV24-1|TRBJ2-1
CATSDWAGPNEQFF
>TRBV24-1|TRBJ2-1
CATNPTGMNEQFF
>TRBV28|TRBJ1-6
CASSLRRGGNSPLHF
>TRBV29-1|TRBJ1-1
CSVEKAGWGTEAFF
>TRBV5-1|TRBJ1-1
CASSTQGRAFF
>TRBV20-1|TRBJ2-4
CSARGVQDIQYF
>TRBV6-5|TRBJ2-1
CASSYSTGQFEQFF
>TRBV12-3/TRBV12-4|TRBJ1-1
CASSILGEGPGRRTFF
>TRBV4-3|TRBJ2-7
CASSRLGQGNEQYF
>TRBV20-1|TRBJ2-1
CSALSGTGLRREQFF
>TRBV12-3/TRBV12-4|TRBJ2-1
CASSSAKEQFF